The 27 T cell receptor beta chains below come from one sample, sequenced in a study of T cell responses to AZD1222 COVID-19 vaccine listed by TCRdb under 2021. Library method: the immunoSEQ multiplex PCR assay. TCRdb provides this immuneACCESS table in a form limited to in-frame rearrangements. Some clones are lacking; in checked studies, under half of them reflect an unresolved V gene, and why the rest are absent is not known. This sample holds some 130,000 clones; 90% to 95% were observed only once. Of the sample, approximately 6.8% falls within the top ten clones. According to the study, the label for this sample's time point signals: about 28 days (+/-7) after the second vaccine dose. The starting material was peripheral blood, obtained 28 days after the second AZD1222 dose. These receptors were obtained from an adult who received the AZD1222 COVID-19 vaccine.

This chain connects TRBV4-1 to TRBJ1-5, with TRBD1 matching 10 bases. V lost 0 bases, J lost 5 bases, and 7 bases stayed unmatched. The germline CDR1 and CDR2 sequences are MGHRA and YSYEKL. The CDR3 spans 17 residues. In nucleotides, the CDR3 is TGCGCCAGCAGCCAAGAGGACCCCGGGACAGGGGATCAGCCCCAGCATTTT. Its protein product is CASSQEDPGTGDQPQHF.

The CDR3 here is CASSPETGFHGYTF. The CDR3 nucleotides are TGCGCCAGCAGCCCGGAGACAGGGTTTCATGGCTACACCTTC. The chain is built from TRBV4-3 and TRBJ1-2, with TRBD1 matching over 7 bases. The CDR3 is 14 amino acids. Germline CDR1 LGHNA, CDR2 YSLEER. The trim removed 4 bases at V and 6 bases at J, leaving 8 bases unmatched.

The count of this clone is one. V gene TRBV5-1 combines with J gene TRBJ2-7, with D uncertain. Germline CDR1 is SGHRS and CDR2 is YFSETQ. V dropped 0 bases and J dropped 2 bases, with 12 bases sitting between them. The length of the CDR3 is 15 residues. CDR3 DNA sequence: TGCGCCAGCAGCTTGGGGCCTTCCGGTCCCTACGAGCAGTACTTC. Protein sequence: CASSLGPSGPYEQYF.

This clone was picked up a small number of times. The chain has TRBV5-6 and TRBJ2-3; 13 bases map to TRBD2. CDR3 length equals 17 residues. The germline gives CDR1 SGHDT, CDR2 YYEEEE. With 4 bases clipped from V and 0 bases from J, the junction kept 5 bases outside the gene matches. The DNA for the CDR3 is TGTGCCAGCAGCCCCCGACTAGCGGGGGGTAGCACAGATACGCAGTATTTT. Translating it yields CASSPRLAGGSTDTQYF.

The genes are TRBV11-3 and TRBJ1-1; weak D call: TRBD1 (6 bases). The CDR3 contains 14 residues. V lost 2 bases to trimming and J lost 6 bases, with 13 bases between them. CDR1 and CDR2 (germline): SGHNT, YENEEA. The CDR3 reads CASSLLGGGPEAFF. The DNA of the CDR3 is TGTGCCAGCAGCTTACTCGGGGGGGGCCCTGAAGCTTTCTTT.

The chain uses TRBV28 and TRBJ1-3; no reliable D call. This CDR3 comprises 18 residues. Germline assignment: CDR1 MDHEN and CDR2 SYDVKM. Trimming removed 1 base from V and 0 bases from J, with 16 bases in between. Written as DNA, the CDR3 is TGTGCCAGCAGTTTATCTGGGTCGACATATTTCTCTGGAAACACCATATATTTT. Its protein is CASSLSGSTYFSGNTIYF.

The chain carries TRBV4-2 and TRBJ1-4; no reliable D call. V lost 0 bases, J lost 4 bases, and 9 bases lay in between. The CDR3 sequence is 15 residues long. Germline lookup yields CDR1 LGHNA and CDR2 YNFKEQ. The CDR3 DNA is TGTGCCAGCAGCCAAGAGTGGCAGTTTAATGAAAAACTGTTTTTT. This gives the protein CASSQEWQFNEKLFF.

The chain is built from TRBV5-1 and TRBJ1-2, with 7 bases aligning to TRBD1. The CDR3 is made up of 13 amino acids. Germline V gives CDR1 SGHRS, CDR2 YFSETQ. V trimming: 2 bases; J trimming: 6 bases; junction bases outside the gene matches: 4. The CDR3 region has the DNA TGCGCCAGCAGCTTCAGCAGGGGGGATGGCTACACCTTC. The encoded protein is CASSFSRGDGYTF. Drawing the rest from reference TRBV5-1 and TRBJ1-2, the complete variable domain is KAGVTQTPRYLIKTRGQQVTLSCSPISGHRSVSWYQQTPGQGLQFLFEYFSETQRNKGNFPGRFSGRQFSNSRSEMNVSTLELGDSALYLCASSFSRGDGYTFGSGTRLTVV.

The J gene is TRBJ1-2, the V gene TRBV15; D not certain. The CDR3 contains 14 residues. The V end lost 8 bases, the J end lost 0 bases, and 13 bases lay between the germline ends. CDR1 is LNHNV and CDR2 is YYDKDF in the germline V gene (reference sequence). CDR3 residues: CATADKEANYGYTF. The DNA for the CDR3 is TGTGCCACCGCAGATAAGGAAGCTAACTATGGCTACACCTTC.

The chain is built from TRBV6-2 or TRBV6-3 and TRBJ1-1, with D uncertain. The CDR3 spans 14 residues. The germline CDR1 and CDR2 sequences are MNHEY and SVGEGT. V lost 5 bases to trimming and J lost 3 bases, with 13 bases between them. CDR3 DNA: TGTGCCAGCAGTCCGAGACACTCAGACACTGAAGCTTTCTTT. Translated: CASSPRHSDTEAFF.

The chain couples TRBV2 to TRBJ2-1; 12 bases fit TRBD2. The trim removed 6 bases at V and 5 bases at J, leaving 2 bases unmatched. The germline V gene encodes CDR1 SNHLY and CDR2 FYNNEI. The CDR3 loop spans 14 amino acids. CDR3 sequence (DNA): TGTGCCAGCAGGGGACTAGCGGGCAACAATGAGCAGTTCTTC. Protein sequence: CASRGLAGNNEQFF. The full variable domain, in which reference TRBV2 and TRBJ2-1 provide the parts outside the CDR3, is EPEVTQTPSHQVTQMGQEVILRCVPISNHLYFYWYRQILGQKVEFLVSFYNNEISEKSEIFDDQFSVERPDGSNFTLKIRSTKLEDSAMYFCASRGLAGNNEQFFGPGTRLTVL.

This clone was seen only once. The DNA of the CDR3 is TGTGCCAGTACAGGAGACACTGAAGCTTTCTTT. Residues: CASTGDTEAFF. This chain joins TRBV7-9 and TRBJ1-1, with D maybe TRBD1 (5 bases). This CDR3 region has 11 residues. Germline V gives CDR1 SEHNR, CDR2 FQNEAQ (reference sequence). Trimming took off 9 bases at V and 3 bases at J, with 8 bases between the two ends. The full variable domain, rest sourced from reference TRBV7-9 and TRBJ1-1, is DTGVSQNPRHKITKRGQNVTFRCDPISEHNRLYWYRQTLGQGPEFLTYFQNEAQLEKSRLLSDRFSAERPKGSFSTLEIQRTEQGDSAMYLCASTGDTEAFFGQGTRLTVV.

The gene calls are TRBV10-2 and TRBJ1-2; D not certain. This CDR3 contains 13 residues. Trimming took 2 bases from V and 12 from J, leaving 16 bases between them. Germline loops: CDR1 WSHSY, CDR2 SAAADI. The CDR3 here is CASSEDGRIIHTF. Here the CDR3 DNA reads TGCGCCAGCAGTGAGGACGGACGTATAATCCACACCTTC.

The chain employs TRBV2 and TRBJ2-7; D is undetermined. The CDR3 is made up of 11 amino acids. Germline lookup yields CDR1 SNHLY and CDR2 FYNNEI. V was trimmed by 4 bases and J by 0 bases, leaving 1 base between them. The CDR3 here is CASSASYEQYF. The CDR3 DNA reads TGTGCCAGCAGTGCCTCCTACGAGCAGTACTTC.

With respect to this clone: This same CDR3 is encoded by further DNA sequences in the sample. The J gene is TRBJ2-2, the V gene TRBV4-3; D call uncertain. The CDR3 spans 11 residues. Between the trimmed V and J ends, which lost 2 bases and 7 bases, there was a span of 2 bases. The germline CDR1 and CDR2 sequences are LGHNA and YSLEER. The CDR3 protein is CASSQSGELFF. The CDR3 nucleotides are TGCGCCAGCAGCCAAAGCGGGGAGCTGTTTTTT.

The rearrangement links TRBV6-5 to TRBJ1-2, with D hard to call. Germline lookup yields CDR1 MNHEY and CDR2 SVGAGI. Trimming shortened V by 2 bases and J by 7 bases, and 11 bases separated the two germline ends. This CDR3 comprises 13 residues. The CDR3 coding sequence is TGTGCCAGCAGTTACGAAGGGAGAGGTGGCTACACCTTC. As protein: CASSYEGRGGYTF.

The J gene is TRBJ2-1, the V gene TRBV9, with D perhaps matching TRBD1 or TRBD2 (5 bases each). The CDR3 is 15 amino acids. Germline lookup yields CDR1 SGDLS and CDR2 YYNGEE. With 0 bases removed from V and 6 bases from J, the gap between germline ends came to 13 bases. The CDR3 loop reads CASSVEGTRANEQFF. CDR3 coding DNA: TGTGCCAGCAGCGTAGAAGGGACGAGGGCCAATGAGCAGTTCTTC.

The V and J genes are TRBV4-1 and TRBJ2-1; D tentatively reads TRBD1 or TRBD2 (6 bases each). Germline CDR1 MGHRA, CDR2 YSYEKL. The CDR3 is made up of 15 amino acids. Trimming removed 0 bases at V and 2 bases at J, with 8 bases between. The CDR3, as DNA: TGCGCCAGCAGCCAAGATCGGGGGCCCTACAATGAGCAGTTCTTC. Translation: CASSQDRGPYNEQFF.

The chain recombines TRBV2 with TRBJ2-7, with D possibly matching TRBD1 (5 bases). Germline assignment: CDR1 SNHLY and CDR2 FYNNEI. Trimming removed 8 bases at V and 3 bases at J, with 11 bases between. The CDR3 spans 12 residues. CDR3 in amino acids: CASHRSRYEQYF. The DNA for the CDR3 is TGTGCCAGCCACAGGAGCCGCTACGAGCAGTACTTC.

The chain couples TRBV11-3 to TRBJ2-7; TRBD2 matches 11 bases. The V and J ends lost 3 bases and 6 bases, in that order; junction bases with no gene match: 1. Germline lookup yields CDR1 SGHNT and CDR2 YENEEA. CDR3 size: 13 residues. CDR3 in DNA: TGTGCCAGCAGCTTGGGACTAGCGGCCGAGCAGTACTTC. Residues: CASSLGLAAEQYF. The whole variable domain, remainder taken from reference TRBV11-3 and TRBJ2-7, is EAGVVQSPRYKIIEKKQPVAFWCNPISGHNTLYWYLQNLGQGPELLIRYENEEAVDDSQLPKDRFSAERLKGVDSTLKIQPAELGDSAVYLCASSLGLAAEQYFGPGTRLTVT.

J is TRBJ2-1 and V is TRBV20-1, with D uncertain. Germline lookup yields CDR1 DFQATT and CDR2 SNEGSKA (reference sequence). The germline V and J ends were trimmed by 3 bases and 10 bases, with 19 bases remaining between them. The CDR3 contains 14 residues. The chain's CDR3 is CSASNQNLAFEQFF. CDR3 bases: TGCAGTGCTAGTAACCAGAATCTCGCCTTCGAGCAGTTCTTC.

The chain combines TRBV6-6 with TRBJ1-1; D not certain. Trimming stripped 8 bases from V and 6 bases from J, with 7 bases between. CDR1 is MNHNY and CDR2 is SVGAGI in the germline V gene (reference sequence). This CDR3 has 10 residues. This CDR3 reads CASGSAEAFF. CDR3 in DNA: TGTGCCAGCGGTTCGGCTGAAGCTTTCTTT.

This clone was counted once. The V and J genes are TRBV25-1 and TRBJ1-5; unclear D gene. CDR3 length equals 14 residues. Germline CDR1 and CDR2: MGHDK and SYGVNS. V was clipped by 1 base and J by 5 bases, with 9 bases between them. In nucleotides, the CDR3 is TGTGCCAGCAGTGAATTGTCCTCATATCAGCCCCAGCATTTT. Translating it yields CASSELSSYQPQHF.

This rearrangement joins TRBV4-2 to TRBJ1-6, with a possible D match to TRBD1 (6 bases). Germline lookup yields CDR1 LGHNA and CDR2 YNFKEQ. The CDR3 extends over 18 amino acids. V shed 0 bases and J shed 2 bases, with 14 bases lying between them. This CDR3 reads CASSQDQGMSPYNSPLHF. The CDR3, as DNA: TGTGCCAGCAGCCAAGATCAGGGGATGTCGCCCTATAATTCACCCCTCCACTTT.

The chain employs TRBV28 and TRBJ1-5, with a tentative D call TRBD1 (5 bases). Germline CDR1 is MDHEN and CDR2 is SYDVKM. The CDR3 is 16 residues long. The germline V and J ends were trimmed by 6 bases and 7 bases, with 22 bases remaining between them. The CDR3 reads CASSVSGQGGWQPQHF. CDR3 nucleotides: TGTGCCAGCAGCGTGAGTGGGCAGGGTGGTTGGCAGCCCCAGCATTTT.

CDR3 sequence reads: CAWRESSYNSPLHF. In DNA, the CDR3 is TGTGCCTGGAGGGAGAGCTCCTATAATTCACCCCTCCACTTT. The chain uses TRBV30 and TRBJ1-6; D is ambiguous. V lost 3 bases to trimming and J lost 0 bases, with 6 bases between them. CDR1 and CDR2 from the germline V gene are GTSNPN and SVGIG (reference sequence). The CDR3 is 14 residues long.

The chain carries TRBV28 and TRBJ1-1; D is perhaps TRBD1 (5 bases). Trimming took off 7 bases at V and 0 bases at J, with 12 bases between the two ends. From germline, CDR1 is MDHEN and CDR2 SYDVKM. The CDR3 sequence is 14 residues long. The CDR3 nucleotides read TGTGCCAGCACCTTGGGGCAGATGAACACTGAAGCTTTCTTT. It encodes CASTLGQMNTEAFF.